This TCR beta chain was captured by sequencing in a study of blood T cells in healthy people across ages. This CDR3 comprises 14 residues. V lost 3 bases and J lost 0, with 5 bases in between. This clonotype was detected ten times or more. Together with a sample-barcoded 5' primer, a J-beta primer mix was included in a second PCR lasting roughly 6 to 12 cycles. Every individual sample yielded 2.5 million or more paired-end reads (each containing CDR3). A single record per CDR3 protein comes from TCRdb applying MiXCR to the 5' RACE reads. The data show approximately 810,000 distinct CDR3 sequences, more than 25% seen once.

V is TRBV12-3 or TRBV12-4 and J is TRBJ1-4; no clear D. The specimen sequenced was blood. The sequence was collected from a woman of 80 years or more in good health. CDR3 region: CASSFRSTNEKLFF. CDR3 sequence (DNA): TGTGCCAGCAGTTTTAGGTCAACTAATGAAAAACTGTTTTTT.